The present entry profiles one T cell receptor (beta chain) with its context. The target antigen is unknown. The data belong to a study of vaccination and CD4 T cells after COVID-19. Whole-study context: Overlapping spike peptides of SARS-CoV-2, HCoV-NL63, HCoV-OC43 and HCoV-229E stimulated the cells.

With the Oncomine TCR Beta short-read assay, DNA from cultured CD4+ T cells was sequenced. TCRdb reprocessed the PCR reads via MiXCR and lists one record per CDR3 protein. The sample has 13,000 to 15,000 distinct CDR3 sequences, around 48% seen once. The CDR3 covers 13 residues. Germline values: CDR1 MGHRA, CDR2 YSYEKL. The V gene end was trimmed by 3 bases and the J gene end by 5 bases; junction bases not matched to a gene: 2. Documented treatment: roughly 10-day PBMC culture with coronavirus spike peptide pools or control peptides (ViraFEST assay). This chain joins TRBV4-1 and TRBJ2-7; 9 bases are shared with TRBD1. Sequenced material: CD4+ T cells from blood, cultured in vitro. The receptor comes from a human donor who had recovered from COVID-19. For the CDR3, the DNA is TGCGCCAGCAGCCAGCGGACAGGGGACGAGCAGTACTTC. Translation gives CASSQRTGDEQYF.